Shown below are 13 T cell receptor beta chains from a single sample sequenced in a study of cytomegalovirus exposure and HLA in healthy donors. PCR was performed using 60 Vbeta and 13 Jbeta primers. Sequencing used immunoSEQ multiplex PCR; TCRdb keeps in-frame clones, though not all of them. The profile shows some 130,000 clones, about 68% of them singletons. The sequencing sample was made of PBMCs. Every receptor here comes from a human donor in good health.

This clone was counted once. The J gene is TRBJ2-5, the V gene TRBV9, with 8 bases that match TRBD2. The CDR3 contains 18 residues. Germline trimming cut 2 bases from V and 2 bases from J; bases unmatched to any gene: 14. Per the germline V gene, CDR1 is SGDLS and CDR2 is YYNGEE. The CDR3 DNA reads TGTGCCAGCAGCGTCGCCGCGGGAGGATCCTCGGGACAAGAGACCCAGTACTTC. It codes for CASSVAAGGSSGQETQYF.

The CDR3 DNA reads TGTGCCAGCAGCTGGGCCCGGGGGTTGGGAGACAATGAGCAGTTCTTC. This codes for CASSWARGLGDNEQFF. The chain combines TRBV13 with TRBJ2-1; TRBD2 might be the D (6 bases). V was cut by 4 bases and J by 5 bases, with 18 bases left in between. Germline V gives CDR1 PRHDT, CDR2 FYEKMQ (reference sequence). This CDR3 spans 16 amino acids.

The gene calls are TRBV6-1 and TRBJ2-7; 7 nucleotides line up with TRBD2. Germline V CDR1 and CDR2: MNHNS, SASEGT. This CDR3 region has 18 residues. With 3 bases clipped from V and 0 bases from J, the junction kept 14 bases outside the gene matches. CDR3 DNA: TGTGCCAGCAGTGAGCACCTTAGGGGCGGGAGCCTCTCCTACGAGCAGTACTTC. Translation gives CASSEHLRGGSLSYEQYF.

This clone appeared a few times. This chain links TRBV5-6 with TRBJ1-1, with 9 bases fitting TRBD1. This CDR3 is 13 amino acids long. Germline CDR1 SGHDT, CDR2 YYEEEE. With V trimmed by 4 bases and J by 3 bases, 1 base remained unmatched. CDR3 in amino acids: CASSRDRDTEAFF. The DNA of the CDR3 is TGTGCCAGCAGCAGGGACAGGGACACTGAAGCTTTCTTT. Full variable domain (rest looked up from reference TRBV5-6 and TRBJ1-1): DAGVTQSPTHLIKTRGQQVTLRCSPKSGHDTVSWYQQALGQGPQFIFQYYEEEERQRGNFPDRFSGHQFPNYSSELNVNALLLGDSALYLCASSRDRDTEAFFGQGTRLTVV.

This clone was counted between two and nine times. This chain uses TRBV27 with TRBJ2-7, with D maybe TRBD1 (5 bases). Germline V gene data show CDR1 as MNHEY and CDR2 as SMNVEV (reference sequence). CDR3 length equals 14 residues. Trimming removed 6 bases at V and 3 bases at J, with 15 bases between. CDR3 region: CASRPGLQGYEQYF. CDR3 DNA: TGTGCCAGCAGACCGGGCCTGCAGGGCTACGAGCAGTACTTC.

V gene TRBV5-1 combines with J gene TRBJ1-1; 7 positions agree with TRBD1. The CDR3 totals 17 residues. Germline CDR1 reads SGHRS; CDR2 reads YFSETQ. V was pared by 0 bases and J by 7 bases, with 15 bases of the junction left unmatched. The CDR3 sequence: CASSLDGVTGNGVEAFF. CDR3 in DNA: TGCGCCAGCAGCTTGGACGGGGTGACAGGGAACGGGGTTGAAGCTTTCTTT.

V usage is TRBV28 and J usage is TRBJ1-2, with D tentatively TRBD1 (5 bases). The CDR3 runs to 13 residues. Deletions cut 6 bases from V and 7 bases from J, with 15 bases between. Germline CDR1 MDHEN, CDR2 SYDVKM. The CDR3 sequence is CASSPQGSGGYTF. In nucleotides, the CDR3 is TGTGCCAGCAGCCCTCAGGGATCCGGTGGCTACACCTTC.

The rearrangement links TRBV6-5 to TRBJ2-6; TRBD1 agrees at 7 bases. V was clipped by 5 bases and J by 3 bases; unmatched bases: 4. This CDR3 has 15 residues. Germline CDR1 MNHEY, CDR2 SVGAGI. The CDR3 DNA reads TGTGCCAGCAGTCGAGGGGGCGATGGGGCCAACGTCCTGACTTTC. Its translation is CASSRGGDGANVLTF.

The chain uses TRBV7-9 and TRBJ1-2; 9 bases are a match to TRBD1. Germline V lookup: CDR1 SEHNR, CDR2 FQNEAQ (reference sequence). Trimming removed 5 bases from V and 6 bases from J; junction bases left unmatched: 1. The CDR3 runs 12 residues. Here the CDR3 reads CASSRQGDGYTF. CDR3 nucleotide sequence: TGTGCCAGCAGCCGACAGGGGGATGGCTACACCTTC.

V gene TRBV4-3 combines with J gene TRBJ1-5, with D unresolved. This CDR3 is built from 14 residues. CDR1 LGHNA and CDR2 YSLEER come from the germline V gene. V shed 1 base and J shed 5 bases, with 9 bases lying between them. The CDR3 region has the DNA TGCGCCAGCAGCCAAGCGGCGGGGTATCAGCCCCAGCATTTT. It translates to CASSQAAGYQPQHF.

The chain recombines TRBV28 with TRBJ2-3, with no clear D. The V gene lost 3 bases and the J gene lost 5 bases, with 3 bases spanning the gap. Germline values: CDR1 MDHEN, CDR2 SYDVKM. This CDR3 is 11 amino acids long. CDR3 residues: CASSFKDTQYF. The CDR3 DNA sequence: TGTGCCAGCAGTTTTAAAGATACGCAGTATTTT.

The gene calls are TRBV4-1 and TRBJ2-2; TRBD2 aligns across 9 bases. CDR3 length equals 17 residues. Trimming removed 5 bases from V and 3 bases from J; junction bases left unmatched: 10. CDR1 is MGHRA and CDR2 is YSYEKL in the germline V gene. This chain's CDR3 is CASSEFQTSGYTGELFF. The CDR3 DNA follows: TGCGCCAGCAGCGAATTTCAGACTAGCGGTTACACCGGGGAGCTGTTTTTT.

The chain is built from TRBV15 and TRBJ2-3; no definite D call. The CDR3 is 13 residues long. CDR1 is LNHNV and CDR2 is YYDKDF in the germline V gene (reference sequence). Trimming took off 1 base at V and 3 bases at J, with 5 bases between the two ends. CDR3 nucleotide sequence: TGTGCCACCAGCAGAGCCCCTACAGATACGCAGTATTTT. Encoded protein: CATSRAPTDTQYF.